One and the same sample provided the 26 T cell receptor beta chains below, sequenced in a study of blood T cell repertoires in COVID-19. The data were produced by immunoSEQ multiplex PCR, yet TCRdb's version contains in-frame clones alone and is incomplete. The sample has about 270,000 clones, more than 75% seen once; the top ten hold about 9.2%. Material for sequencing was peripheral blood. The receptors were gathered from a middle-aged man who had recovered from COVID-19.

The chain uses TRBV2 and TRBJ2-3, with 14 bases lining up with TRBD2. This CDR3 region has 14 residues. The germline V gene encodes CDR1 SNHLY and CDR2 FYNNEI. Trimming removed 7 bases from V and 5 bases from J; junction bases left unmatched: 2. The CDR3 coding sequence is TGTGCCAGCAAAGGGACTAGCGGGAGAGATACGCAGTATTTT. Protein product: CASKGTSGRDTQYF. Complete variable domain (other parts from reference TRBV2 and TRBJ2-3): EPEVTQTPSHQVTQMGQEVILRCVPISNHLYFYWYRQILGQKVEFLVSFYNNEISEKSEIFDDQFSVERPDGSNFTLKIRSTKLEDSAMYFCASKGTSGRDTQYFGPGTRLTVL.

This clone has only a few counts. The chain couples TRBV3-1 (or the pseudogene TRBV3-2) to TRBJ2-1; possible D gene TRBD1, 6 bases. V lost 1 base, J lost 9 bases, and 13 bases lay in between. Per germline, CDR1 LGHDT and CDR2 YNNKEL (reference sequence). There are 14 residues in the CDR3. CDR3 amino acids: CASSQGRTRGEQFF. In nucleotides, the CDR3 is TGTGCCAGCAGCCAAGGGCGTACCAGGGGTGAGCAGTTCTTC.

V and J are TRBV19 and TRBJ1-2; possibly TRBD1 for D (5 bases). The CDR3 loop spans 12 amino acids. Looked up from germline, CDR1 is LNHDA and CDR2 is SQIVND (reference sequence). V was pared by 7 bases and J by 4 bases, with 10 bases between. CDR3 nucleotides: TGTGCCAGTACTCAAGGGGCCTATGGCTACACCTTC. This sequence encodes CASTQGAYGYTF.

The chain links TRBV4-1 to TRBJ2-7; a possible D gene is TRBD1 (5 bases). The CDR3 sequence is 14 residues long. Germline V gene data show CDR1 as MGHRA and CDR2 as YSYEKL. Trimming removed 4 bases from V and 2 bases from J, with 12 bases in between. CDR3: CASSPGRITYEQYF. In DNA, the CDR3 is TGCGCCAGCAGCCCAGGGCGGATAACCTACGAGCAGTACTTC.

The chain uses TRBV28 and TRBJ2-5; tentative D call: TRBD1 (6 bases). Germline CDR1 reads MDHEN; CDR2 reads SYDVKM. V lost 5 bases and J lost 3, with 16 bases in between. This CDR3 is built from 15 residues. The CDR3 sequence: CASSPHEGGKETQYF. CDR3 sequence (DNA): TGTGCCAGCAGTCCCCATGAAGGGGGAAAAGAGACCCAGTACTTC. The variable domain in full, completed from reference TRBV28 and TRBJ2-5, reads DVKVTQSSRYLVKRTGEKVFLECVQDMDHENMFWYRQDPGLGLRLIYFSYDVKMKEKGDIPEGYSVSREKKERFSLILESASTNQTSMYLCASSPHEGGKETQYFGPGTRLLVL.

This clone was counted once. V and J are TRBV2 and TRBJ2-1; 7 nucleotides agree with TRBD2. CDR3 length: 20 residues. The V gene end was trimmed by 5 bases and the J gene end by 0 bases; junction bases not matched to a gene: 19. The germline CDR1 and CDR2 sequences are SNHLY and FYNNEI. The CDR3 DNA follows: TGTGCCAGCAGTCCTACGCTGCGGGAGCTGCCCCCTAGCTCCTACAATGAGCAGTTCTTC. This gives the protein CASSPTLRELPPSSYNEQFF.

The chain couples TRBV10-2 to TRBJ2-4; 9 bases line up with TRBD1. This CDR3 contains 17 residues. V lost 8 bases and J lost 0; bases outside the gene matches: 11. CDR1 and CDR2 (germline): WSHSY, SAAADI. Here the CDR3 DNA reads TGCGCCAGCTCACACCCCCCGGGACAGGGAGCCAAAAACATTCAGTACTTC. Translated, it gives CASSHPPGQGAKNIQYF.

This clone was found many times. CDR3 amino acids: CASSSEVWDRDYTGELFF. The CDR3 DNA is TGTGCCAGCAGCTCTGAAGTATGGGACAGGGACTACACCGGGGAGCTGTTTTTT. The chain joins TRBV5-6 to TRBJ2-2, with 9 bases matching TRBD1. The CDR3 has 18 amino acids. Per germline, CDR1 SGHDT and CDR2 YYEEEE. With V trimmed by 3 bases and J by 3 bases, 12 bases remained unmatched.

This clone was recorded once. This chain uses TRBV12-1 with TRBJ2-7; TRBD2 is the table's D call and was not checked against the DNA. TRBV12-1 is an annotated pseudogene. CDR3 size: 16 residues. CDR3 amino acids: CASSFVVGLAAYEQYF. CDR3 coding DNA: TGTGCCAGCAGCTTTGTCGTTGGACTAGCGGCCTACGAGCAGTACTTC.

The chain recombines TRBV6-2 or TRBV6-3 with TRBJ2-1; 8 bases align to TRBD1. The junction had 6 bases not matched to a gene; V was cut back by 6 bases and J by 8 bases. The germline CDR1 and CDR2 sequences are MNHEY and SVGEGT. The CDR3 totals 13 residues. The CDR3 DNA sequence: TGTGCCAGCAGCCCGGACAGGGCCGATGAGCAGTTCTTC. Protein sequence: CASSPDRADEQFF.

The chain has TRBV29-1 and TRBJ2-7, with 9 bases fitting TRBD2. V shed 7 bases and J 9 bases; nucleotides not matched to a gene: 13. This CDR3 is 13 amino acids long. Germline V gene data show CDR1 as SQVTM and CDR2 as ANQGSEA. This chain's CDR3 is CSDLNIAGVGQYF. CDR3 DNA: TGCAGCGATCTGAACATAGCGGGAGTCGGGCAGTACTTC.

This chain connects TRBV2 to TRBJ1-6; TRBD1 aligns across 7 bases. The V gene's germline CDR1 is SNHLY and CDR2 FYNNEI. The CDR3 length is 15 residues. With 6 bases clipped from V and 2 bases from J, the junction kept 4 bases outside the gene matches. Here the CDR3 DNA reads TGTGCCAGCAGCCAACAGGGGACCTATAATTCACCCCTCCACTTT. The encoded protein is CASSQQGTYNSPLHF.

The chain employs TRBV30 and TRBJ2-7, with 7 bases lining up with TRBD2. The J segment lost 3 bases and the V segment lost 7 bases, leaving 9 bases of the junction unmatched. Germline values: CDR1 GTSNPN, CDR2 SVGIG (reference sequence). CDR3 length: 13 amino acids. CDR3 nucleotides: TGTGCCTACGGACTAGTTTATGACTACGAGCAGTACTTC. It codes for CAYGLVYDYEQYF.

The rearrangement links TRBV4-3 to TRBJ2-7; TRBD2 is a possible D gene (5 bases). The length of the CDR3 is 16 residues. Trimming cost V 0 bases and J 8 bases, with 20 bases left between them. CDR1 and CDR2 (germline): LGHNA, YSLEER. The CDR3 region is CASSQDSFRSGSKQYF. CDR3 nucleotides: TGCGCCAGCAGCCAAGATTCCTTTCGGAGCGGTTCGAAGCAGTACTTC.

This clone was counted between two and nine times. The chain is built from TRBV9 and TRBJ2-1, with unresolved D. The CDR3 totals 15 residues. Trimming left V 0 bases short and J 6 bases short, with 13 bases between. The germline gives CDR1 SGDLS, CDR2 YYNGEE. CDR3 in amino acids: CASSVGFHGFNEQFF. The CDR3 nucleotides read TGTGCCAGCAGCGTAGGATTCCACGGGTTCAATGAGCAGTTCTTC.

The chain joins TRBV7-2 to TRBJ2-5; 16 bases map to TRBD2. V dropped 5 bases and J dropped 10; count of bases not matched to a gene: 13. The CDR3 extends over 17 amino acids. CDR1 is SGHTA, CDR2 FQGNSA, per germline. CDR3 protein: CASSPRQGLAGGRNQYF. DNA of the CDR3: TGTGCCAGCAGCCCCCGCCAGGGACTAGCGGGGGGGCGGAACCAGTACTTC.

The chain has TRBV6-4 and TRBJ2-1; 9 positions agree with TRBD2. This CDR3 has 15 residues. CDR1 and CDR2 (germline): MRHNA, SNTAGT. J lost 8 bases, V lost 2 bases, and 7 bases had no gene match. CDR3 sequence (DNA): TGTGCCAGCAGTGACATGGGCGGGGGGGCCGATGAGCAGTTCTTC. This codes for CASSDMGGGADEQFF.

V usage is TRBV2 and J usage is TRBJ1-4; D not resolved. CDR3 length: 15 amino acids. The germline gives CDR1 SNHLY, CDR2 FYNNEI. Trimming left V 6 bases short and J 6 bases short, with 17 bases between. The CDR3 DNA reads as TGTGCCAGCAGACCGCCCCGGGTCAAGTATGAAAAACTGTTTTTT. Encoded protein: CASRPPRVKYEKLFF.

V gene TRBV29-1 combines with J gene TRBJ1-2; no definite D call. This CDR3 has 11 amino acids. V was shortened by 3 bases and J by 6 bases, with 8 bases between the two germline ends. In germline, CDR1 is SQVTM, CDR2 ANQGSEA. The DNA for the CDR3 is TGCAGCGTTGAGCCAGTTCATGGCTACACCTTC. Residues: CSVEPVHGYTF.

CDR3 protein: CASSQLAGGDTDTQYF. For the CDR3, the DNA is TGTGCCAGCAGCCAACTGGCTGGCGGGGATACAGATACGCAGTATTTT. The V and J genes are TRBV5-8 and TRBJ2-3, with D possibly matching TRBD2 (6 bases). The germline gives CDR1 SGHTS, CDR2 YDEGEE. There are 16 residues in the CDR3. Trimming removed 4 bases from V and 3 bases from J, with 18 bases in between.

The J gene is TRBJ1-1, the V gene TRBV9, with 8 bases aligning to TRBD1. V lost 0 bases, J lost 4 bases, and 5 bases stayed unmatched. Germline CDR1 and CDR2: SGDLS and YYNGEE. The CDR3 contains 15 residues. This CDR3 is CASSVAPGGTTEAFF. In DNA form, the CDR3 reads TGTGCCAGCAGCGTAGCGCCAGGGGGCACCACTGAAGCTTTCTTT.

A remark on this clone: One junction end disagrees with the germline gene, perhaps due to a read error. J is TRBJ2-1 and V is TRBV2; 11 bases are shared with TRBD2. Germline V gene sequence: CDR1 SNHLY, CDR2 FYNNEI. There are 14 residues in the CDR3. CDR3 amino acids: CAGDSGRAYDEQFF. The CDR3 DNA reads TGTGCCGGAGATAGCGGGAGGGCCTACGATGAGCAGTTCTTC. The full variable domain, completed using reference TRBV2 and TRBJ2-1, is EPEVTQTPSHQVTQMGQEVILRCVPISNHLYFYWYRQILGQKVEFLVSFYNNEISEKSEIFDDQFSVERPDGSNFTLKIRSTKLEDSAMYFCAGDSGRAYDEQFFGPGTRLTVL.

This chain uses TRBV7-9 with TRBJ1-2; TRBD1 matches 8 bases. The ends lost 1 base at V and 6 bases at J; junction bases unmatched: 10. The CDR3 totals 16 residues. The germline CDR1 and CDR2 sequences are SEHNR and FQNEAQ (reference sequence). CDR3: CASSLVGQGLLNGYTF. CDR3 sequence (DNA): TGTGCCAGCAGCTTAGTCGGACAGGGCCTACTGAATGGCTACACCTTC.

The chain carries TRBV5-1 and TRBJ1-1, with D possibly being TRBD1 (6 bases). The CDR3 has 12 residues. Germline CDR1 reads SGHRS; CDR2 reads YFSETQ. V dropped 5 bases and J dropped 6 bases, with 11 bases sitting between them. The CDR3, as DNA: TGCGCCAGCAGGGGGGCGAGATCTGAAGCTTTCTTT. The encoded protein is CASRGARSEAFF. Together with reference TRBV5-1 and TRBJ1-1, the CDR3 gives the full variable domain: KAGVTQTPRYLIKTRGQQVTLSCSPISGHRSVSWYQQTPGQGLQFLFEYFSETQRNKGNFPGRFSGRQFSNSRSEMNVSTLELGDSALYLCASRGARSEAFFGQGTRLTVV.

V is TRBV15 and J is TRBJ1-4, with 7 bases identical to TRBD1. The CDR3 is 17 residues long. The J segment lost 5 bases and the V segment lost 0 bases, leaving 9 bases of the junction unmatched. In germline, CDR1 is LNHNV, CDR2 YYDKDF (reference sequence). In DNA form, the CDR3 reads TGTGCCACCAGCAGAGAGTATCCGGGACAGTCCAATGAAAAACTGTTTTTT. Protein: CATSREYPGQSNEKLFF.

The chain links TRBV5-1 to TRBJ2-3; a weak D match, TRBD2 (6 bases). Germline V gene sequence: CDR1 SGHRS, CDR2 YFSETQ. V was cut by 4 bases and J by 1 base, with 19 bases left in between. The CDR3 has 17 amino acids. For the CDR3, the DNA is TGCGCCAGCAGCGGGCTGGGCTCGGGGACTGGCACAGATACGCAGTATTTT. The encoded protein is CASSGLGSGTGTDTQYF.